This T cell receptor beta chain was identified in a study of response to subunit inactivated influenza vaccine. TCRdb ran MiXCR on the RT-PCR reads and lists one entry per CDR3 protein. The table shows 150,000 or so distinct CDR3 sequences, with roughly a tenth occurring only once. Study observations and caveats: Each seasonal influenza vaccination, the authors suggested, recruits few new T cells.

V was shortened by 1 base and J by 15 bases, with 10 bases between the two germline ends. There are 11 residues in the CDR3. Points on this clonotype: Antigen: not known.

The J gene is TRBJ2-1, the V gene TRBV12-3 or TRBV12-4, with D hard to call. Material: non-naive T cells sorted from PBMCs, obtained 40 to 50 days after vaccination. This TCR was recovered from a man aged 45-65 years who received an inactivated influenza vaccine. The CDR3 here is CASSLGLSPFF. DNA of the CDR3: TGTGCCAGCAGTTTAGGTTTATCTCCGTTCTTC.